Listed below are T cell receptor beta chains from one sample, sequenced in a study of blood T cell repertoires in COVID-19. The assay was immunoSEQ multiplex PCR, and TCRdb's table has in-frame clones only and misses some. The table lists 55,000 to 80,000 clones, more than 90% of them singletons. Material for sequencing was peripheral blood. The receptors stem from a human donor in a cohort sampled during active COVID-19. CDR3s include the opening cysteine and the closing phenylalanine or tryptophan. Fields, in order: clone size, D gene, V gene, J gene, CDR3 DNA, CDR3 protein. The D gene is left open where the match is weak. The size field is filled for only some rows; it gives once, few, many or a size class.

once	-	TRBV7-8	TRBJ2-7	TGTGCCAGCAGATTGACGGGAAGCTCCTACGAGCAGTACTTC	CASRLTGSSYEQYF
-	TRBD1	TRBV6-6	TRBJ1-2	TGTGCCAGCAGTTACCAGGGGGAAGCCTATGGCTACACCTTC	CASSYQGEAYGYTF
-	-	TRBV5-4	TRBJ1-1	TGTGCCAGCAGCTTGGTCGACAGGCCGAACACTGAAGCTTTCTTT	CASSLVDRPNTEAFF
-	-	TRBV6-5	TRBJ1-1	TGTGCCATCAAACAGGGTCAGAACACTGAAGCTTTCTTT	CAIKQGQNTEAFF
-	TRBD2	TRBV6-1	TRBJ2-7	TGTGCCAGCAGTGAACGGGGGGGCGTACAGTACGAGCAGTACTTC	CASSERGGVQYEQYF
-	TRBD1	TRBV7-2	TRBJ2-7	TGTGCCAGCAGCGAACCGGGACAGGGAGTGTACGAGCAGTACTTC	CASSEPGQGVYEQYF
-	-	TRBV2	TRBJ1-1	TGTGCCAGCAGTAGTCCCGACATGGCTGAAGCTTTCTTT	CASSSPDMAEAFF
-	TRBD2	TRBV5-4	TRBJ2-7	TGTGCCAGCAGCTTGCCCCAGGGGACTAGCTACGAGCAGTACTTC	CASSLPQGTSYEQYF
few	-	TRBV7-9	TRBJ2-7	TGTGCCAGCAGCTTGCTAGGCGGGCCTTCCTCCTACGAGCAGTACTTC	CASSLLGGPSSYEQYF
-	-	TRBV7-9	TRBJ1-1	TGTGCCAGCATGCATTTGACGGGGAACACTGAAGCTTTCTTT	CASMHLTGNTEAFF
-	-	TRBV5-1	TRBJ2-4	TGCGCCAGCTCCGATACCGGGACGGGACTCAACATTCAGTACTTC	CASSDTGTGLNIQYF
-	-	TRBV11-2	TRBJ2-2	TGTGCCAGCAGCTTAGTTATGACCGGGGAGCTGTTTTTT	CASSLVMTGELFF
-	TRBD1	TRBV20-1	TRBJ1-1	TGCAGTGCTCGTGGACAGGACTTGAAGGCTTTCTTT	CSARGQDLKAFF
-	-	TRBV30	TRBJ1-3	TGTGCCTGGAGTTTAGAGGGAAACACCATATATTTT	CAWSLEGNTIYF
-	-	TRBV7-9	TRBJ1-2	TGTGCCCCTCGGTCCCGAAATCAATCCTTC	CAPRSRNQSF
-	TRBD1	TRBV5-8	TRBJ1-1	TGTGCCAGCAGCTCTTTACAGGGGGAGGGTAACACTGAAGCTTTCTTT	CASSSLQGEGNTEAFF
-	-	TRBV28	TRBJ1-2	TGTGCCAGCAGTGCCCAGGGGCACCTCTATGGCTACACCTTC	CASSAQGHLYGYTF